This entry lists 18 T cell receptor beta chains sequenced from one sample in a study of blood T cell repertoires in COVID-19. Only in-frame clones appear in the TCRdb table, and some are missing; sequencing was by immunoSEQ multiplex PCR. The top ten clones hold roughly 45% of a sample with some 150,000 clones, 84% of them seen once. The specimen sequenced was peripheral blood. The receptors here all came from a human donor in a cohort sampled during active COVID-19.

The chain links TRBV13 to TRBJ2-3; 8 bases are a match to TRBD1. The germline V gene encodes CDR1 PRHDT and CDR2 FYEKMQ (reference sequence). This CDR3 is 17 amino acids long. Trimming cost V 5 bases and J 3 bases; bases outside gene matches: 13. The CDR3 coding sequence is TGTGCCAGCAGCCGGACAGGGTTTGAGTGGTTAACAGATACGCAGTATTTT. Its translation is CASSRTGFEWLTDTQYF.

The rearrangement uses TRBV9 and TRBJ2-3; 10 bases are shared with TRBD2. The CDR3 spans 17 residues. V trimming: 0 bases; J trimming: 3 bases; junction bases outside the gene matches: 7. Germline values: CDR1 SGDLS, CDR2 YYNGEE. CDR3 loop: CASSVAASGRGTDTQYF. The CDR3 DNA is TGTGCCAGCAGCGTAGCGGCTAGCGGGAGAGGGACAGATACGCAGTATTTT.

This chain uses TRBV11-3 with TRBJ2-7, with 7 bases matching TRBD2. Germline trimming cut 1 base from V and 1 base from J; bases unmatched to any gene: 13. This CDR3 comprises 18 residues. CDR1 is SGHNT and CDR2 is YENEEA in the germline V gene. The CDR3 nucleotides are TGTGCCAGCAGCTTAGGGGCGGGGGAAGGGAGTCGATCCTACGAGCAGTACTTC. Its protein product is CASSLGAGEGSRSYEQYF. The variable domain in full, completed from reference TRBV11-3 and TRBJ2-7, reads EAGVVQSPRYKIIEKKQPVAFWCNPISGHNTLYWYLQNLGQGPELLIRYENEEAVDDSQLPKDRFSAERLKGVDSTLKIQPAELGDSAVYLCASSLGAGEGSRSYEQYFGPGTRLTVT.

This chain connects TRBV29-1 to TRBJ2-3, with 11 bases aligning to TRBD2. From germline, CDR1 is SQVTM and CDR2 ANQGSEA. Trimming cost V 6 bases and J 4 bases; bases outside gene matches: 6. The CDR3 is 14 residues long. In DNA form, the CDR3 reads TGCAGCGTCTCTAGCGGGAGGTTCGCAGATACGCAGTATTTT. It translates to CSVSSGRFADTQYF.

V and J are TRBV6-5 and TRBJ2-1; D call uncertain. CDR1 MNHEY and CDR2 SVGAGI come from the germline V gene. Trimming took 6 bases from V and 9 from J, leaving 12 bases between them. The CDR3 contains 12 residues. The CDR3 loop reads CASSYITGEQFF. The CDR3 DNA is TGTGCCAGCAGCTATATCACGGGTGAGCAGTTCTTC.

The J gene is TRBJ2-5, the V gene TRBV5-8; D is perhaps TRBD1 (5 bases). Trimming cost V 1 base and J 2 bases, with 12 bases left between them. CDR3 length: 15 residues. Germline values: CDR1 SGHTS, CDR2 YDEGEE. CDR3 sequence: CASSLIRVGQETQYF. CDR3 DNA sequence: TGTGCCAGCAGCTTGATCAGGGTGGGTCAAGAGACCCAGTACTTC.

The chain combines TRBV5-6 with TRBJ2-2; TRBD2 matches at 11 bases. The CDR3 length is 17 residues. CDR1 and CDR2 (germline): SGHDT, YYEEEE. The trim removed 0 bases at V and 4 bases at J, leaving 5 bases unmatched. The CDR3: CASSLVTSGRFTGELFF. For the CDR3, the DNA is TGTGCCAGCAGCTTGGTCACTAGCGGGAGATTCACCGGGGAGCTGTTTTTT.

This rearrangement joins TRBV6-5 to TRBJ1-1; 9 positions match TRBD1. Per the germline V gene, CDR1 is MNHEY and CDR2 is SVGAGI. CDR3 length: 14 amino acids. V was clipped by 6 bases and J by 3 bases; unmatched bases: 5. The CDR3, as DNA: TGTGCCAGCAGCCTGACAGGGGGTCACACTGAAGCTTTCTTT. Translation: CASSLTGGHTEAFF.

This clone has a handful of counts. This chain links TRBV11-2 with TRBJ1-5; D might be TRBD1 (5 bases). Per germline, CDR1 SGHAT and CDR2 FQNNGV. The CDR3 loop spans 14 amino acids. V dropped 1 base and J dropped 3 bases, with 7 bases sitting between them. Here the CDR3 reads CASSLAGFNQPQHF. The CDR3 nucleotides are TGTGCCAGCAGCTTAGCAGGGTTCAATCAGCCCCAGCATTTT.

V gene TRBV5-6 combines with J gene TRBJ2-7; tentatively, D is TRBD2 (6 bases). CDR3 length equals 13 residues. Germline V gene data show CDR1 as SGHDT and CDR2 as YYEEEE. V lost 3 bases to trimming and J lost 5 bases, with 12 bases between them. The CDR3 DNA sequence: TGTGCCAGCAGCTGGCGGGGAACAAACGAGCAGTACTTC. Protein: CASSWRGTNEQYF.

The CDR3 DNA reads TGCAGCCCATGGGACAGGGGGCCTTTTGAAGCTTTCTTT. It specifies CSPWDRGPFEAFF. The chain recombines TRBV29-1 with TRBJ1-1; 12 bases fit TRBD1. The CDR3 is made up of 13 amino acids. V lost 8 bases to trimming and J lost 7 bases; unmatched junction nucleotides: 8. The germline V gene has CDR1 SQVTM and CDR2 ANQGSEA.

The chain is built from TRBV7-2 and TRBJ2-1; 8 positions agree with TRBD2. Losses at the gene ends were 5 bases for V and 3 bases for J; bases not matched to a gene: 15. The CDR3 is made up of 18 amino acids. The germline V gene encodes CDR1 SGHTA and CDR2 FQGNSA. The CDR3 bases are TGTGCCAGCAGCCGTCGCGACACCGGGGGGGCGGTCTACAATGAGCAGTTCTTC. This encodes CASSRRDTGGAVYNEQFF.

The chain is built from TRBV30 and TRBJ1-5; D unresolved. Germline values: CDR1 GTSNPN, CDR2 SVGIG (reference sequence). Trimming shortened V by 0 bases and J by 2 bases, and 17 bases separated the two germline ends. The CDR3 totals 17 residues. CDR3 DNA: TGTGCCTGGAGTGTAAAGAGGGTGAATCGCGGCAATCAGCCCCAGCATTTT. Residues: CAWSVKRVNRGNQPQHF.

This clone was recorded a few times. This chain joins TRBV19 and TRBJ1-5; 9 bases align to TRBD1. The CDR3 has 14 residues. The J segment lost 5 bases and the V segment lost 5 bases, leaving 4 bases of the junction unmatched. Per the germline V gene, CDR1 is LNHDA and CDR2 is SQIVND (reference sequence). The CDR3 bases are TGTGCCAGTAGTCCGGGACAGGGCTATCAGCCCCAGCATTTT. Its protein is CASSPGQGYQPQHF.

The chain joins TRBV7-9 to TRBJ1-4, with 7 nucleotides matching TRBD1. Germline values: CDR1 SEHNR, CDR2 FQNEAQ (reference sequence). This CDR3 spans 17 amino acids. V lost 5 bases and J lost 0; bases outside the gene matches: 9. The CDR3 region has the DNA TGTGCCAGCAGCGCGACAGGGAATCCGGCAACTAATGAAAAACTGTTTTTT. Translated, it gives CASSATGNPATNEKLFF.

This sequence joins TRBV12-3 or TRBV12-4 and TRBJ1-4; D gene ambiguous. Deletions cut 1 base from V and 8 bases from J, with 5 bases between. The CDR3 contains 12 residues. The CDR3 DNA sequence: TGTGCCAGCAGTTTAGTGGCCGAAAAACTGTTTTTT. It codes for CASSLVAEKLFF.

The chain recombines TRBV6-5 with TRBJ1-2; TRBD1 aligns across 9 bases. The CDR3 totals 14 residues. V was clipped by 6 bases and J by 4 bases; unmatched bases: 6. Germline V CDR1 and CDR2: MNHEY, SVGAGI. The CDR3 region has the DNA TGTGCCAGCAGCTCAACGACAGGGGGCTATGGCTACACCTTC. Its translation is CASSSTTGGYGYTF.

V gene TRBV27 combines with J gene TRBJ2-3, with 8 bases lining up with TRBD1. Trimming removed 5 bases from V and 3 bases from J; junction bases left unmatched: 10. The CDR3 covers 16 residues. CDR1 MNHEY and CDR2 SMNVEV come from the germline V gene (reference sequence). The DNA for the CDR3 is TGTGCCAGCAGTCCAGGGACAGGAAGGGGGACAGATACGCAGTATTTT. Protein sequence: CASSPGTGRGTDTQYF.